The entry that follows covers one T cell receptor beta chain sequence. The antigen remains undetermined. TCRdb reanalysed the 5' RACE reads using MiXCR and keeps one entry per CDR3 protein. The table lists approximately 9,600 distinct CDR3 sequences, 40% to 50% of them singletons, with about 2.9% in the top ten. Tregs were sorted as CD4+CD25+CD127-/low cells. Study-wide results and caveats: Tumor memory CD4+ T cell TCR gene usage was found to cluster with blood and lymph node memory CD4+ cells and with lymph node naive CD4+ cells.

This TCR derives from a female donor with breast cancer. The sequenced material came from Tregs sorted from a lymph node.

CDR3 bases: TGTGCCAGCAGTGCCGACAGCTATGGCTACACCTTC. The encoded protein is CASSADSYGYTF. The chain has TRBV12-3 or TRBV12-4 and TRBJ1-2, with D maybe TRBD1 (5 bases). The CDR3 totals 12 residues. V lost 5 bases and J 4 bases, leaving 8 bases between the germline ends.